The rows below give T cell receptor beta chains drawn from one sample of a study of blood T cell repertoires in COVID-19. This table comes from immunoSEQ multiplex PCR, and its TCRdb copy is limited to in-frame clones, with some not included. The sample records 200,000 or so clones, roughly 79% being singletons. Sequencing was carried out using peripheral blood. Receptors originate from a human donor with acute or convalescent COVID-19. The donor label of this sample is uncertain. CDR3s include the opening cysteine and the closing phenylalanine or tryptophan. A D gene is named only where the DNA matches it firmly. Size is stated for part of the rows, as once, few or many counts, or as a class when the clone is expanded.

size: NA; J: TRBJ2-1; D: NA; V: TRBV4-1; length: 17; DNA: TGCGCCAGCAGCCCAGCACCTTACAGGAGCCTTCACAATGAGCAGTTCTTC; CDR3: CASSPAPYRSLHNEQFF
size: NA; J: TRBJ1-2; D: NA; V: TRBV7-2; length: 17; DNA: TGTGCCAGCAGCCCTAGGGCCAGCACAGGAACTAACTATGGCTACACCTTC; CDR3: CASSPRASTGTNYGYTF
size: few; J: TRBJ2-3; D: TRBD2; V: TRBV5-1; length: 15; DNA: TGCGCCAGCAGCGAGTCTAGCGGGACCACAGATACGCAGTATTTT; CDR3: CASSESSGTTDTQYF
size: NA; J: TRBJ2-7; D: TRBD2; V: TRBV2; length: 14; DNA: TGTGCCAGCAGTACTAGCGGGCTGCGCTACGAGCAGTACTTC; CDR3: CASSTSGLRYEQYF
size: NA; J: TRBJ2-7; D: NA; V: TRBV7-2; length: 13; DNA: TGTGCCAGCAGCTCTTACAGGTCCTACGAGCAGTACTTC; CDR3: CASSSYRSYEQYF
size: NA; J: TRBJ2-1; D: TRBD2; V: TRBV6-5; length: 15; DNA: TGTGCCAGCAGGAGCGGGCTAGCGGGAGACAATGAGCAGTTCTTC; CDR3: CASRSGLAGDNEQFF
size: NA; J: TRBJ2-7; D: TRBD1; V: TRBV6-6; length: 15; DNA: TGTGCCAGCAGCTTGGGGACAGGGGGCCCCTACGAGCAGTACTTC; CDR3: CASSLGTGGPYEQYF
size: few; J: TRBJ1-5; D: TRBD1; V: TRBV28; length: 15; DNA: TGTGCCAGCACCCTGGGCAGGGGGCAATATCAGCCCCAGCATTTT; CDR3: CASTLGRGQYQPQHF
size: NA; J: TRBJ1-1; D: NA; V: TRBV29-1; length: 12; DNA: TGCAGCGCTCAGGTGGGGGGCACTGAAGCTTTCTTT; CDR3: CSAQVGGTEAFF
size: NA; J: TRBJ2-7; D: NA; V: TRBV6-6; length: 13; DNA: TGTGCCAGCAGTTATTTACTAGACTACGAGCAGTACTTC; CDR3: CASSYLLDYEQYF
size: NA; J: TRBJ1-5; D: NA; V: TRBV30; length: 13; DNA: TGTGCCTGGAGTCTGGCGGACAATCAGCCCCAGCATTTT; CDR3: CAWSLADNQPQHF
size: NA; J: TRBJ2-3; D: TRBD2; V: TRBV10-3; length: 16; DNA: TGTGCCATCAGTGCTTTTAGCGGGAAAAACACAGATACGCAGTATTTT; CDR3: CAISAFSGKNTDTQYF
size: NA; J: TRBJ2-5; D: NA; V: TRBV6-5; length: 15; DNA: TGTGCCAGCAGCCGGGACATTCACGGCCAAGAGACCCAGTACTTC; CDR3: CASSRDIHGQETQYF
size: NA; J: TRBJ2-7; D: TRBD2; V: TRBV5-1; length: 15; DNA: TGCGCCAGCAGCGTTTTAGCGGGCCCCTCCTACGAGCAGTACTTC; CDR3: CASSVLAGPSYEQYF
size: NA; J: TRBJ2-1; D: NA; V: TRBV6-6; length: 14; DNA: TGTGCCAGCAGTTACTCGGAGCTACTTCTGAACCTCTTCTTC; CDR3: CASSYSELLLNLFF
size: NA; J: TRBJ1-2; D: TRBD1; V: TRBV19; length: 13; DNA: TGTGCCAGTAGTCAACAGGGGTTTGAGGGCTACACCTTC; CDR3: CASSQQGFEGYTF
size: NA; J: TRBJ2-7; D: NA; V: TRBV4-3; length: 14; DNA: TGCGCCAGCAGCCAATCGAAAGAGTCCTACGAGCAGTACTTC; CDR3: CASSQSKESYEQYF
size: NA; J: TRBJ1-6; D: NA; V: TRBV19; length: 14; DNA: TGTGCCAGTAGTATGGACAGCTCCTTTTCACCCCTCCACTTT; CDR3: CASSMDSSFSPLHF
size: few; J: TRBJ2-7; D: TRBD2; V: TRBV11-1; length: 15; DNA: TGTGCCAGCAGGCGTACGGGAGGTCTTTCCTACGAGCAGTACTTC; CDR3: CASRRTGGLSYEQYF
size: NA; J: TRBJ2-7; D: NA; V: TRBV6-6; length: 15; DNA: TGTGCCAGCAGCCCCTCGCTGACAGTTAGGAACGAGCAGTACTTC; CDR3: CASSPSLTVRNEQYF
size: once; J: TRBJ1-1; D: NA; V: TRBV27; length: 15; DNA: TGTGCCAGCAGTTTATCGGCGACAGTAGGGACTGAAGCTTTCTTT; CDR3: CASSLSATVGTEAFF
size: once; J: TRBJ2-1; D: TRBD2; V: TRBV9; length: 14; DNA: TGTGCCAGCAGCGTTAGCGGGAGTAGTAATGAGCAGTTCTTC; CDR3: CASSVSGSSNEQFF
size: once; J: TRBJ1-2; D: NA; V: TRBV6-1; length: 16; DNA: TGTGCCAGCAGTGACGGAGAAGCCGTCAGGAGGAATGGCTACACCTTC; CDR3: CASSDGEAVRRNGYTF
size: NA; J: TRBJ1-2; D: NA; V: TRBV18; length: 13; DNA: TGTGCCAGCTCACCGGGGACTTCCTATGGCTACACCTTC; CDR3: CASSPGTSYGYTF
size: NA; J: TRBJ2-6; D: NA; V: TRBV5-1; length: 17; DNA: TGCGCCAGCAGCTTGGTGGGGGGAGGTTCTGGGGCCAACGTCCTGACTTTC; CDR3: CASSLVGGGSGANVLTF
size: NA; J: TRBJ1-2; D: TRBD1; V: TRBV30; length: 15; DNA: TGTGCCTGGAGTGGACAGGGCCGGGGGATCTATGGCTACACCTTC; CDR3: CAWSGQGRGIYGYTF
size: NA; J: TRBJ2-2; D: TRBD1; V: TRBV5-6; length: 17; DNA: TGTGCCAGCAGCCTGTCGCCGGTGGGACAGAAAACCGGGGAGCTGTTTTTT; CDR3: CASSLSPVGQKTGELFF
size: NA; J: TRBJ2-2; D: NA; V: TRBV7-3; length: 16; DNA: TGTGCCAGCAGCTTAACTCCGGGGCAGGGGACCGGGGAGCTGTTTTTT; CDR3: CASSLTPGQGTGELFF
size: NA; J: TRBJ1-5; D: NA; V: TRBV19; length: 17; DNA: TGTGCCAGTAGTAAGGAAGTGGGGAGGCATAGCAATCAGCCCCAGCATTTT; CDR3: CASSKEVGRHSNQPQHF
size: few; J: TRBJ2-1; D: TRBD2; V: TRBV18; length: 14; DNA: TGTGCCAGCCGGGGAGGGGAAGGGGCCAATGAGCAGTTCTTC; CDR3: CASRGGEGANEQFF
size: NA; J: TRBJ2-2; D: TRBD2; V: TRBV7-2; length: 16; DNA: TGTGCCAGCAGCAGACCTAGCGGGAGGGGCACCGGGGAGCTGTTTTTT; CDR3: CASSRPSGRGTGELFF
size: NA; J: TRBJ1-2; D: NA; V: TRBV5-1; length: 14; DNA: TGCGCCAGCAGCTTGGGTCAGGCTAACTATGGCTACACCTTC; CDR3: CASSLGQANYGYTF
size: NA; J: TRBJ2-7; D: NA; V: TRBV11-2; length: 13; DNA: TGTGCCAGCAGCTTAGGGACAAACGACGAGCAGTACTTC; CDR3: CASSLGTNDEQYF
size: NA; J: TRBJ1-2; D: NA; V: TRBV28; length: 12; DNA: TGTGCCACCTGGGGAGACAACTATGGCTACACCTTC; CDR3: CATWGDNYGYTF
size: NA; J: TRBJ1-1; D: TRBD1; V: TRBV6-5; length: 12; DNA: TGTGCCAGCAGTTACGGGACAGGGGGAGCTTTCTTT; CDR3: CASSYGTGGAFF
size: NA; J: TRBJ2-7; D: TRBD1; V: TRBV5-1; length: 15; DNA: TGCGCCAGCAGGCCCGGGACAGGGTTCTCCTACGAGCAGTACTTC; CDR3: CASRPGTGFSYEQYF
size: NA; J: TRBJ2-5; D: NA; V: TRBV5-4; length: 13; DNA: TGTGCCAGCAGCCGGTCAGGGTGGGAGACCCAGTACTTC; CDR3: CASSRSGWETQYF
size: NA; J: TRBJ2-5; D: TRBD1; V: TRBV7-3; length: 16; DNA: TGTGCCAGCAGCTTATCTCCAGGGGGCGGTCAAGAGACCCAGTACTTC; CDR3: CASSLSPGGGQETQYF
size: NA; J: TRBJ2-7; D: TRBD2; V: TRBV4-3; length: 16; DNA: TGCGCCAGCAGCCGACTATTAGCGGGAGGCCGCCACGAGCAGTACTTC; CDR3: CASSRLLAGGRHEQYF
size: NA; J: TRBJ2-3; D: NA; V: TRBV7-9; length: 16; DNA: TGTGCCAGCAGCCTGTACCGACCCGGGACATCAGATACGCAGTATTTT; CDR3: CASSLYRPGTSDTQYF
size: NA; J: TRBJ2-5; D: TRBD2; V: TRBV10-3; length: 13; DNA: TGTGCCATCCGGACTAGCGGGAGTGAGACCCAGTACTTC; CDR3: CAIRTSGSETQYF
size: NA; J: TRBJ2-1; D: NA; V: TRBV5-1; length: 15; DNA: TGCGCCAGCAGCTTGGACAGGGTGCCCTACAATGAGCAGTTCTTC; CDR3: CASSLDRVPYNEQFF
size: NA; J: TRBJ2-1; D: NA; V: TRBV5-6; length: 16; DNA: TGTGCCAGCAGCTTGTCCGGGGCAGGGACTTGGAATGAGCAGTTCTTC; CDR3: CASSLSGAGTWNEQFF